This T cell receptor (beta chain) was sequenced in a study of cytomegalovirus exposure and HLA in healthy donors (TCRdb year 2017). For the study in its entirety: In an earlier analysis of 550 to 750 of the donors, approximately 260 Gb of sequence data and 90 million to 120 million unique TCR beta sequences from about 190 million T cells were reported. An early release that covered about 600 HLA-typed donors contained around 300 gigabases of sequencing data and around 85 million unique TCR sequences. Of the roughly 410 genotyped donors, 81% were placed in the genetic ancestry cluster associated with self-reported Caucasian donors. The study aimed to test whether signatures of past pathogen exposure could be identified by cataloging public T cell receptors. Using immunosequencing, the study profiled T cell repertoires from some 670 subjects and related those repertoires to cytomegalovirus serostatus. Besides the first cohort of more than 650 subjects, a separate validation cohort made up of over 100 different subjects was used. High-throughput TCR immunosequencing, statistical association of individual TCRs with disease status, and machine learning were combined to predict cytomegalovirus infection status. To study patterns of TCR occurrence, a later analysis re-analyzed previously published TCR beta repertoires from 650 to 750 donors and added high-resolution HLA genotyping. In the later analysis, no new phenotypic data were used to find candidate immune exposures; instead, reliance was placed on TCR beta sequences and their occurrence across donors. In an earlier analysis of a few hundred of the donors, high-throughput TCR beta sequencing was used to judge whether each TCR beta V gene segment behaved as functional or pseudogenic. Donor age, sex, ethnicity and CMV serostatus were compiled alongside the repertoire data. A later genetic analysis took genome-wide SNP genotypes for about 60% of the roughly 670 donors and used that subset as a discovery cohort. All discovery cohort repertoires had been generated on a single sequencing platform. Class I and class II HLA loci were covered by the typing at four-digit resolution. The number of donors typed differed by locus, with about 629-640 for A, B, C, DRB1 and DQB1, around 500 for DQA1, 600 to 610 for DPA1, and some 450 for DPB1. Because of strong linkage in the cohort, five DR-DQ haplotypes were treated as single units for association and clustering. Among about 360 genotyped donors of the cohort, an average of 235,054 unique TCR beta nucleotide sequences were sequenced per donor, about a sixth of them non-productive.

The cohort comprised fewer than 700 healthy bone marrow donors. All cohort members were sampled while nominally healthy, although unrecorded immune exposures were likely present. The donor tested CMV seropositive and was one of the 289 seropositive cohort members. Every donor gave a peripheral blood sample, and the peripheral blood mononuclear cells from that sample were used for TCR beta sequencing. Genomic DNA extraction from the blood cell samples was performed with the Qiagen DNeasy Blood Extraction Kit. The CDR3 has 15 amino acids, counting the end cysteine and phenylalanine. The only DNA kept is the CDR3, 45 bases in frame from the first base. The CDR1 and CDR2 encoded by the germline V gene are SNHLY and FYNNEI. V is trimmed back by 6 bases and J by 10 bases, and the junction contains 9 bases that no gene match accounts for. To prepare the library, the immunoSEQ multiplex PCR assay was applied. A mixture of 60 forward primers for TCR Vbeta segments and 13 reverse primers for TCR Jbeta segments was used in the multiplex PCR. Amplification of the CDR3 region of rearranged TCR beta genes was performed with a multiplex PCR assay on genomic DNA. The Illumina HiSeq System was used to sequence the amplified TCR beta libraries as 87-base-pair reads. The study's own analysis went as follows. In a later analysis, some 80 million unique TCR beta chains were counted across the roughly 670 repertoires, and approximately 11 million of these chains were shared by at least two donors. Raw reads were error-corrected and collapsed into unique sequences by a nearest-neighbor algorithm in which closely related sequences were merged to remove PCR and sequencing errors. V, D and J gene segments were assigned by aligning CDR3 sequences to IMGT reference sequences. Each retained sequence needed at least a six-nucleotide match to both a V gene segment and a J gene segment. A rearrangement was called productive if the CDR3 had no stop codons and remained in frame with V and J, and every other rearrangement was called non-productive. Following IMGT convention, CDR3 was defined as the stretch from the second conserved V-encoded cysteine to the conserved J-encoded phenylalanine. In an earlier analysis of more than 550 of the donors, sequences lacking an unambiguous match to a single V gene segment were excluded. In an earlier analysis of approximately 590 of the donors, V segments were called functional above 56.7% productive rearrangements and were called segregating when the between-donor standard deviation exceeded 5%. To diagnose cytomegalovirus status from the catalog of TCR beta chain sequences, a statistical classification framework was built. In a later analysis, TCR nucleotide sequences were compared against IMGT/GENE-DB human TR gene sequences so that V and J genes could be assigned. The TCRdist pipeline was used in a later analysis to assign CDR3 sequences and most-parsimonious VDJ recombination scenarios. In a later analysis, each TCR beta chain was defined by its CDR3 amino acid sequence together with its V-gene family, and reads without a unique V-gene family were excluded. A later analysis removed 550 to 700 highly shared, low-generation-probability nucleotide sequences to deal with suspected cross-contamination and a sequencing artifact. In a later analysis, a clonal expansion index for each public chain was calculated from normalized within-repertoire ranks of inferred template counts. In a later analysis, generation probabilities were computed with a VDJ recombination model fitted to out-of-frame rearrangements, and the resulting probabilities were checked against IGoR. A later analysis scored TCR-TCR, TCR-HLA and TCR-CMV co-occurrence with hypergeometric tests, applying a repertoire-size bias correction to TCR pairs. False discovery rates were estimated in a later analysis by permuting HLA or CMV assignments 20 times. In a later analysis, co-occurring TCRs were grouped with DBSCAN, and TCRdist sequence similarity was added when clustering was performed within HLA-allele-positive subsets. For co-occurrence clustering, repertoires with fewer than 30,000 or more than 120,000 public chains were excluded, along with roughly five repertoires with anomalous nucleotide sharing. In TCRdb, the immuneACCESS table is reduced to in-frame sequences with V and J assigned. These tables do not hold every clone; where another copy was compared, an unresolved V gene accounts for under half, and the others remain unexplained. The V and J calls and clone size were taken over from that table, and D and trimming were inferred from the DNA. The sample table shows around 150,000 clones, and just under 85% are seen once. Clones ranked in the top ten supply about 3.8% of the sample.

Note on this clone: The clone's antigen remains unknown. Per-nucleotide qualities are absent, and no much larger clonotype sits a single base away. The sample carries other DNA sequences with the same CDR3.

General conclusions and limits of the study: CMV serostatus was the only immune exposure information available for the cohort. A few of the identified cytomegalovirus-associated TCR beta chains were confirmed in vitro to be specific for cytomegalovirus antigens. Broadly in line with IMGT annotations, most TCR beta V segments showed up in productive rearrangements about 87% or about 30% of the time in an earlier analysis of several hundred of the donors. A later analysis found that HLA-associated TCR beta chains were more clonally expanded and had lower generation probabilities than equally common non-associated chains. An association between a missense DCLRE1C variant and V-gene and J-gene trimming of TCR beta chains was found in a later genetic analysis and replicated in an independent cohort. Because counts were too low, 15 to 20 rarely observed V segments, including chromosome 9 orphons, were excluded from the earlier analysis of roughly 580 of the donors. Linkage disequilibrium might explain the correlated functional status among segregating V segments, but an unknown experimental factor could not be ruled out. A total of roughly 160 TCR beta chains were listed by the study as associated with cytomegalovirus. In a later analysis, most CMV-associated TCR beta chains were found to appear HLA-restricted, with HLA associations seemingly driven largely by CMV exposure. The authors suggested that the approach could potentially be extended to other disease states and immunological phenotypes. The classifier was reported to diagnose cytomegalovirus status with high specificity and sensitivity in both the original and validation cohorts. According to a later analysis, TCR association rates differed among HLA loci, with DRB1 alleles showing the most associated TCRs and HLA-C alleles showing the fewest. HLA typing was unavailable for some donors at each locus, so association tests used only the typed subset. Several of the top co-occurrence clusters appeared to be linked to parvovirus B19, influenza, CMV and Epstein-Barr virus, according to a later analysis. According to a later genetic analysis, donors in an Asian-associated ancestry cluster had fewer N-insertions in productive TCRs than the roughly 700-donor mean. Most TCR sequences were seen in very few donors, while some public TCRs were found in many individuals. A cluster of highly shared sequence variants was judged likely to represent a technical artifact of the sequencing pipeline. The cohort was sequenced for TCR beta chains only, and without alpha or paired-chain data the features that could be detected were limited. Some IMGT-functional V segments, including TRBV6-2 and TRBV6-3, could not be told apart with the 87-base-pair reads, so those segments were excluded. A later analysis associated about 17,000 TCR beta sequences with specific HLA alleles at a false discovery rate of 0.05. When HLA alleles, especially DR and DQ, strongly co-occurred, attributing TCR associations to individual alleles was difficult. A further reported finding was that TCR beta sequences accurately predicted the HLA-A and HLA-B alleles for most subjects in the first cohort. The presence/absence analyses assumed that sequencing depth was roughly uniform across donors, and that assumption may not be true.

The chain was built from TRBV2 and TRBJ1-6; the junction holds 10 bases that match TRBD1. The sample consisted of PBMCs. This TCR was sampled from a man aged 40-55 years in good health and CMV-seropositive. The DNA sequence is as follows: TGTGCCAGCAGAGCCGGACAGGGGGATTGGTCACCCCTCCACTTT. This is translated as CASRAGQGDWSPLHF.